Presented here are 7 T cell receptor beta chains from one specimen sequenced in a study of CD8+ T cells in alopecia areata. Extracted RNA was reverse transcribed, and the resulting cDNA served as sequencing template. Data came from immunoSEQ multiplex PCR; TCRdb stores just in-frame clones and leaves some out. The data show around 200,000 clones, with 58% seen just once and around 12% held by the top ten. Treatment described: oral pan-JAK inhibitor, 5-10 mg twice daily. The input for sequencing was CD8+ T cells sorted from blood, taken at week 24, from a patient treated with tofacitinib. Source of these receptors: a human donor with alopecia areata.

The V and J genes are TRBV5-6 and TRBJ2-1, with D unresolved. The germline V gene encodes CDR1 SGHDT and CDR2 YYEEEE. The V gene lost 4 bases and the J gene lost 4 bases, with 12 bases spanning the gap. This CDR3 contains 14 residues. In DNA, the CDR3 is TGTGCCAGCAGCCTCTGGACCGATTACAATGAGCAGTTCTTC. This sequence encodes CASSLWTDYNEQFF.

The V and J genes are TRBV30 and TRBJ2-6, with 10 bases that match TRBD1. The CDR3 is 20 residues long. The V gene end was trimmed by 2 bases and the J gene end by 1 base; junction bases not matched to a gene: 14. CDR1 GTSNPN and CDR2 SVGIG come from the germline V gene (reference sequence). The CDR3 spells CAWSLRGLGQGFSGANVLTF. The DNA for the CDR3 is TGTGCCTGGAGTCTACGCGGTCTGGGACAGGGGTTTTCTGGGGCCAACGTCCTGACTTTC. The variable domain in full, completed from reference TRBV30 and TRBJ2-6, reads SQTIHQWPATLVQPVGSPLSLECTVEGTSNPNLYWYRQAAGRGLQLLFYSVGIGQISSEVPQNLSASRPQDRQFILSSKKLLLSDSGFYLCAWSLRGLGQGFSGANVLTFGAGSRLTVL.

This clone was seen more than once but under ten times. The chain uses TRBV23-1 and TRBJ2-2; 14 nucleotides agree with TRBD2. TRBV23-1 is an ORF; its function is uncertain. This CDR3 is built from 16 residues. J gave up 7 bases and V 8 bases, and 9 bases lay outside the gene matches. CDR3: CASPGLAGVYVGELFF. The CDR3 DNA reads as TGCGCCAGCCCGGGACTAGCGGGGGTTTATGTCGGGGAGCTGTTTTTT.

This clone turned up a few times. The CDR3 reads CASSIGAVYYGYTF. DNA for the CDR3: TGTGCCAGCAGTATCGGGGCGGTTTACTATGGCTACACCTTC. The rearrangement joins TRBV2 to TRBJ1-2, with a tentative D call TRBD1 (5 bases). The germline V gene encodes CDR1 SNHLY and CDR2 FYNNEI. The CDR3 totals 14 residues. The V end lost 5 bases, the J end lost 3 bases, and 13 bases lay between the germline ends.

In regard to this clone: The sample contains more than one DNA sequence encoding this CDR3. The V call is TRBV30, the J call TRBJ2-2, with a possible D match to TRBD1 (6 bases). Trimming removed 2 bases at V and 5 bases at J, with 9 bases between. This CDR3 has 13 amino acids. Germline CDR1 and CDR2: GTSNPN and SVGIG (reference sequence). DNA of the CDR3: TGTGCCTGGAGTTCCACAGGGACCGGGGAGCTGTTTTTT. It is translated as CAWSSTGTGELFF.

DNA for the CDR3: TGTGCCAGCAGCAAAGCGCTTTTGGACTCCTACAATGAGCAGTTCTTC. Encoded protein: CASSKALLDSYNEQFF. The rearrangement links TRBV21-1 to TRBJ2-1. TRBV21-1 is recorded as a pseudogene. This CDR3 spans 16 amino acids.

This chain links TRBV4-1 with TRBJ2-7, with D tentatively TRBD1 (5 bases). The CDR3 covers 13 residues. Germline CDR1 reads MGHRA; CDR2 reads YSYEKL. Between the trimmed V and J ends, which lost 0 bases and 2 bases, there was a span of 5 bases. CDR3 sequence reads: CASSQEQAYEQYF. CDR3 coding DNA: TGCGCCAGCAGCCAAGAACAGGCCTACGAGCAGTACTTC.